This T cell receptor beta chain stems from a study of OX40 agonist ivuxolimab in advanced cancers. Study at large: Allowance was made for prior anti-PD-1, anti-PD-L1 or anti-CTLA-4 therapy, and around 41% had some.

General study results and limits: Dosing at 0.1 to 3.0 mg/kg was accompanied by clonal expansion of CD4+ and CD8+ blood T cells by week 6. Partly responding patients at 0.1-3.0 mg/kg showed some of the smallest clonal expansion.

The CDR3 totals 14 residues. The V and J ends lost 4 bases and 7 bases respectively, with 12 bases between them. Germline V gene sequence: CDR1 SGHRS, CDR2 YFSETQ. Method: immunoSEQ multiplex PCR; TCRdb's copy keeps in-frame clones and lacks some. The table has 70,000 or so clones, roughly 87% seen once. Details on this clone: Its matching antigen is unknown. The same CDR3 is also encoded by other DNA sequences in this sample.

This receptor was identified in an adult with an advanced solid tumor such as melanoma, head and neck, liver or kidney cancer. This chain uses TRBV5-1 with TRBJ1-6; possibly TRBD1 for D (6 bases). Specimen: CD4+ or CD8+ T cells sorted from blood, collected in a trial of the OX40 agonist ivuxolimab. In nucleotides, the CDR3 is TGCGCCAGCAGCGACGGGCAGGGGAATTCACCCCTCCACTTT. Its protein product is CASSDGQGNSPLHF.